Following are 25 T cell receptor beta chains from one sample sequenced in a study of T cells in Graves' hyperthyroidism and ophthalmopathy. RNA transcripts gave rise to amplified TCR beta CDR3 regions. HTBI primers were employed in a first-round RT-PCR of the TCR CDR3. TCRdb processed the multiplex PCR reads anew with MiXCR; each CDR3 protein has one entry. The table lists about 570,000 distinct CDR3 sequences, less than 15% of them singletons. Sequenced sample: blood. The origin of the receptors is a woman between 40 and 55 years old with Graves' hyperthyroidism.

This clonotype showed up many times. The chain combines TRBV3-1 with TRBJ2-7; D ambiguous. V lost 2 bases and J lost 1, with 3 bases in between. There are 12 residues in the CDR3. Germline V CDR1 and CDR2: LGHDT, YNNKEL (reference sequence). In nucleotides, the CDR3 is TGTGCCAGCAGCCAAAGGTCCTACGAGCAGTACTTC. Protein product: CASSQRSYEQYF.

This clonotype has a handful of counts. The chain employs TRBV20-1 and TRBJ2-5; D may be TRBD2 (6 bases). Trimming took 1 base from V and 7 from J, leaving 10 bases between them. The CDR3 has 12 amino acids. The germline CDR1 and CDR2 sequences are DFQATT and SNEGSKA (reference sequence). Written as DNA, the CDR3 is TGCAGTGCTAGAGGTCAGGGAGGGACCCAGTACTTC. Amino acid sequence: CSARGQGGTQYF.

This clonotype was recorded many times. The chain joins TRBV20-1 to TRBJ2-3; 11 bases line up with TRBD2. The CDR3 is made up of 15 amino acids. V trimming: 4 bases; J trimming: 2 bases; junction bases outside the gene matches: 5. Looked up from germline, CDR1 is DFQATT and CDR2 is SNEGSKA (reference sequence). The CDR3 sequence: CSATRLAGNTDTQYF. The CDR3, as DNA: TGCAGTGCTACCCGACTAGCGGGAAACACAGATACGCAGTATTTT.

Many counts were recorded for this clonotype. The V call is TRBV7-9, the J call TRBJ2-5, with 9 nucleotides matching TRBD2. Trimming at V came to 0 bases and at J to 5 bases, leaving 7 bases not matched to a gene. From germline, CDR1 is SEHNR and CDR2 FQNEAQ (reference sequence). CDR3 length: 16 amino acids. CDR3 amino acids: CASSLARLAGMETQYF. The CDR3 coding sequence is TGTGCCAGCAGCTTAGCGAGGCTAGCGGGAATGGAGACCCAGTACTTC.

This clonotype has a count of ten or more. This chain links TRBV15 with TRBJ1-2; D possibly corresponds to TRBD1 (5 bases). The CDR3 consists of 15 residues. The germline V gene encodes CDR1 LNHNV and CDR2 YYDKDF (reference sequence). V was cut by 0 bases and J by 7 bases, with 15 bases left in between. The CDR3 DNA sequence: TGTGCCACCAGCAGAGACCGGGGCGTTGTCGGTGGCTACACCTTC. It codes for CATSRDRGVVGGYTF.

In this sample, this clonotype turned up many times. The CDR3 loop reads CASSENSLYEQYF. The CDR3 bases are TGTGCCAGCAGTGAGAACAGCCTCTACGAGCAGTACTTC. The chain couples TRBV6-1 to TRBJ2-7; no clear D. V lost 3 bases, J lost 3 bases, and 9 bases lay in between. Germline CDR1 MNHNS, CDR2 SASEGT. The CDR3 length is 13 residues.

CDR3 amino acids: CASSRRYNRGSQETQYF. CDR3 nucleotides: TGTGCCAGCAGTCGCCGTTATAACAGGGGCAGCCAAGAGACCCAGTACTTC. The chain links TRBV28 to TRBJ2-5; 7 bases match TRBD1. After removal of 5 bases from V and 1 base from J, the junction contained 13 bases not matched to a gene. The CDR3 length is 17 residues. CDR1 is MDHEN, CDR2 SYDVKM, per germline.

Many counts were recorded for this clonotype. In nucleotides, the CDR3 is TGCAGTGCTAGAGATCCGCCTAGCGGGAACCCCTACGAGCAGTACTTC. As protein: CSARDPPSGNPYEQYF. The gene calls are TRBV20-1 and TRBJ2-7; 9 bases are shared with TRBD2. The length of the CDR3 is 16 residues. V was pared by 0 bases and J by 2 bases, with 8 bases of the junction left unmatched. Per the germline V gene, CDR1 is DFQATT and CDR2 is SNEGSKA (reference sequence).

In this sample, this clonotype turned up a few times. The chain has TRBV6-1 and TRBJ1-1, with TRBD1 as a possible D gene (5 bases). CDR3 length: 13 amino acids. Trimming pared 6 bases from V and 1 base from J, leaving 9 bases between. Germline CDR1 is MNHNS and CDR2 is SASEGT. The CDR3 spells CASSYGQNTEAFF. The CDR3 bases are TGTGCCAGCAGCTATGGACAGAACACTGAAGCTTTCTTT.

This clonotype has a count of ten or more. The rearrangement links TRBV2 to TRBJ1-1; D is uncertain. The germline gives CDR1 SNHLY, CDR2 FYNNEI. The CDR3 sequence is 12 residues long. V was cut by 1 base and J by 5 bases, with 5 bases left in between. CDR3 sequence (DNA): TGTGCCAGCAGTGAAGGAGAAACTGAAGCTTTCTTT. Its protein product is CASSEGETEAFF. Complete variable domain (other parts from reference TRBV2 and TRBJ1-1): EPEVTQTPSHQVTQMGQEVILRCVPISNHLYFYWYRQILGQKVEFLVSFYNNEISEKSEIFDDQFSVERPDGSNFTLKIRSTKLEDSAMYFCASSEGETEAFFGQGTRLTVV.

The CDR3 bases are TGCAGTGCGGGGACAGGGGGCGTTGAGCCCCAGCATTTT. Protein product: CSAGTGGVEPQHF. The V call is TRBV20-1, the J call TRBJ1-5; 12 nucleotides agree with TRBD1. CDR1 and CDR2 from the germline V gene are DFQATT and SNEGSKA (reference sequence). CDR3 size: 13 residues. Trimming cost V 6 bases and J 8 bases; bases outside gene matches: 5.

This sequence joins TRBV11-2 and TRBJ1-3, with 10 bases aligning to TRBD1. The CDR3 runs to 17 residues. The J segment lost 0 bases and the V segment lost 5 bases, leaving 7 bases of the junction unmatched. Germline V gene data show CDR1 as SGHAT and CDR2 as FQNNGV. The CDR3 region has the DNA TGTGCCAGCAGCCGAGGACAGGGGGTTTTCTCTGGAAACACCATATATTTT. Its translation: CASSRGQGVFSGNTIYF.

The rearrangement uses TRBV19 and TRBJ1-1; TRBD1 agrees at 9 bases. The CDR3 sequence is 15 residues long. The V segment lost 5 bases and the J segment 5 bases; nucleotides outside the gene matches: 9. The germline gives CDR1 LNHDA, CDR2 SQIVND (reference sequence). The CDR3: CASSPRDRVITEAFF. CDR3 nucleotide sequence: TGTGCCAGTAGTCCCCGGGACAGGGTGATTACTGAAGCTTTCTTT.

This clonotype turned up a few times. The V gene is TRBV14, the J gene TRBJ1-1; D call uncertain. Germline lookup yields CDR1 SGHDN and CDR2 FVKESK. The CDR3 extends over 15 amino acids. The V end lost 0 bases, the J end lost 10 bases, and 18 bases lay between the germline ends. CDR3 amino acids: CASSQEGLRQARAFF. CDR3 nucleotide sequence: TGTGCCAGCAGCCAAGAAGGGCTTAGGCAGGCAAGAGCTTTCTTT.

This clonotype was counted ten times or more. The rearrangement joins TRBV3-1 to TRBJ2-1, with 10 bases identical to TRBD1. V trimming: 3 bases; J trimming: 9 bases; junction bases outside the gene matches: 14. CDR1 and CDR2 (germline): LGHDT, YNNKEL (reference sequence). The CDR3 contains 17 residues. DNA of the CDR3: TGTGCCAGCAGCCACACCGGGACAGGGGTAGCCCTGGGTGAGCAGTTCTTC. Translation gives CASSHTGTGVALGEQFF.

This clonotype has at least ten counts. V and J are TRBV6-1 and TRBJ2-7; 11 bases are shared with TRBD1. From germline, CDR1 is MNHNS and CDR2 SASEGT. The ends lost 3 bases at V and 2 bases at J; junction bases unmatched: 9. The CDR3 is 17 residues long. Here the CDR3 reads CASSEPGTGGSTYEQYF. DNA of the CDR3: TGTGCCAGCAGTGAGCCCGGGACAGGGGGGAGTACCTACGAGCAGTACTTC.

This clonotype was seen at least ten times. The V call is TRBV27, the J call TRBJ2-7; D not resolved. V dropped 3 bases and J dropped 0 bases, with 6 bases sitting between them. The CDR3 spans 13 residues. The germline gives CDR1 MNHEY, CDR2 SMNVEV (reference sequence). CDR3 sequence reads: CASSFADSYEQYF. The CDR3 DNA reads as TGTGCCAGCAGTTTCGCGGACTCCTACGAGCAGTACTTC.

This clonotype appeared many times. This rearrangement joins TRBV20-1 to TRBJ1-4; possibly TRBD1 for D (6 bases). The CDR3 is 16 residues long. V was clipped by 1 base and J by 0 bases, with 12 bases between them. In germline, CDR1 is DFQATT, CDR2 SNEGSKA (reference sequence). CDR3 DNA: TGCAGTGCTAGAGCCAGAGGGGGGGCAACTAATGAAAAACTGTTTTTT. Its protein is CSARARGGATNEKLFF.

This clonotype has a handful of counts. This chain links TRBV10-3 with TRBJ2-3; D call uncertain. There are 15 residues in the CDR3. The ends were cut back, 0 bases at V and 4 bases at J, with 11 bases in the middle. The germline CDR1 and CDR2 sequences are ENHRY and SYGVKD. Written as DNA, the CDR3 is TGTGCCATCAGTGAGTCGGATGAATCGGCAGATACGCAGTATTTT. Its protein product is CAISESDESADTQYF.

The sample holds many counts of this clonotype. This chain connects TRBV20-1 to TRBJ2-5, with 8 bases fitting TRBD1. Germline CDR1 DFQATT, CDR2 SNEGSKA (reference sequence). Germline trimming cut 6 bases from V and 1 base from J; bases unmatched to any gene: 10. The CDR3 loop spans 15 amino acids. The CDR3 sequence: CSAMTGAEVQETQYF. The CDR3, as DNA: TGCAGTGCAATGACAGGGGCCGAAGTCCAAGAGACCCAGTACTTC.

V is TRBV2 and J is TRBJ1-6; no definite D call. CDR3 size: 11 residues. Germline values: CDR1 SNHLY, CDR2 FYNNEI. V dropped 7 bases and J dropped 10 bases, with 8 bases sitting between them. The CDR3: CASTSTSPLHF. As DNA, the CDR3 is TGTGCCAGCACATCGACCTCACCCCTCCACTTT.

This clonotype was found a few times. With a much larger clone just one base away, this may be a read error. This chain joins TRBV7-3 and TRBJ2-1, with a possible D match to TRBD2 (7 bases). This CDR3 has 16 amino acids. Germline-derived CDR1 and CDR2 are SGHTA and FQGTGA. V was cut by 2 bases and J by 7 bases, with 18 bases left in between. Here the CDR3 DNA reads TGTGCCAGCAGCTTATATGGCGGGGGCAGAATAAATGAGCAGTTCTTC. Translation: CASSLYGGGRINEQFF.

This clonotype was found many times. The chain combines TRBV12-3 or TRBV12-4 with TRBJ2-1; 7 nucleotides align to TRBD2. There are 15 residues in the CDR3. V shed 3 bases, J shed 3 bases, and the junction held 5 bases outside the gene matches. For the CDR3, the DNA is TGTGCCAGCAGTTTGGCGGGAGAGGGCTACAATGAGCAGTTCTTC. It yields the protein CASSLAGEGYNEQFF.

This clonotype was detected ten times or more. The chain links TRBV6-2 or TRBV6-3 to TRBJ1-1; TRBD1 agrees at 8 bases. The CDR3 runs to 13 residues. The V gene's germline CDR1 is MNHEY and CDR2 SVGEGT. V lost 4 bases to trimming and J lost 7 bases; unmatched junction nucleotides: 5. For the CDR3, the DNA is TGTGCCAGCAGTTTCCAGGGGGCCGGTGAAGCTTTCTTT. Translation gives CASSFQGAGEAFF.

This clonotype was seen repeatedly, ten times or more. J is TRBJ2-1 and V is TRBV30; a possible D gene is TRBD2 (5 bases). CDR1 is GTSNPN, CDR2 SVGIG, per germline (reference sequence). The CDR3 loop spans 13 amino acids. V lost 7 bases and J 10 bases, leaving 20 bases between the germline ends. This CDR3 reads CASDGGSPWEQFF. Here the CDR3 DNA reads TGTGCCTCTGATGGAGGATCGCCTTGGGAGCAGTTCTTC.